A single sample is the source of the 29 T cell receptor beta chains below, sequenced in a study of blood T cell repertoires in COVID-19. Only in-frame clones appear in the TCRdb table, and some are missing; sequencing was by immunoSEQ multiplex PCR. The sample shows about 170,000 clones, 85% of them seen only once. Sequencing input: peripheral blood. These receptors were obtained from a human donor with acute or convalescent COVID-19. The donor label of this sample is uncertain.

The CDR3 loop reads CASSIVGGSQPQHF. In DNA, the CDR3 is TGTGCCAGTAGTATAGTTGGGGGGTCTCAGCCCCAGCATTTT. This rearrangement joins TRBV19 to TRBJ1-5; tentatively, D is TRBD1 (5 bases). This CDR3 is 14 amino acids long. The V end was cut by 1 base, the J end by 6 bases, with 10 bases between. In germline, CDR1 is LNHDA, CDR2 SQIVND (reference sequence).

The gene calls are TRBV9 and TRBJ1-5, with 7 bases lining up with TRBD1. V gave up 3 bases and J gave up 7 bases; unmatched junction bases: 7. The CDR3 covers 14 residues. In germline, CDR1 is SGDLS, CDR2 YYNGEE. CDR3 in DNA: TGTGCCAGCAGCGCACAGGGGTCGCGACAGCCCCAGCATTTT. Amino acids: CASSAQGSRQPQHF.

The V call is TRBV2, the J call TRBJ1-6, with 10 nucleotides matching TRBD1. This CDR3 comprises 14 residues. The V gene's germline CDR1 is SNHLY and CDR2 FYNNEI. After removal of 7 bases from V and 8 bases from J, the junction contained 5 bases not matched to a gene. Here the CDR3 reads CASKGQGRDSPLHF. As DNA, the CDR3 is TGTGCCAGCAAGGGACAGGGGCGAGATTCACCCCTCCACTTT.

This sequence joins TRBV6-5 and TRBJ2-3, with D tentatively TRBD1 (6 bases). V lost 2 bases to trimming and J lost 2 bases, with 8 bases between them. Germline lookup yields CDR1 MNHEY and CDR2 SVGAGI. There are 14 residues in the CDR3. In DNA, the CDR3 is TGTGCCAGCAGTTACGACAGGCCCACAGATACGCAGTATTTT. It is translated as CASSYDRPTDTQYF.

This clone was detected only once. This chain connects TRBV18 to TRBJ2-1, with 9 positions matching TRBD2. The CDR3 length is 17 residues. Trimming took 2 bases from V and 0 from J; bases not matched to a gene: 5. In germline, CDR1 is KGHSH, CDR2 LQKENI. The CDR3 loop is CASSPVLSGGSYNEQFF. Here the CDR3 DNA reads TGTGCCAGCTCACCAGTACTTAGCGGGGGCTCCTACAATGAGCAGTTCTTC.

CDR3: CASSHTAYEQYF. The CDR3 DNA sequence: TGTGCCAGCAGCCATACAGCCTACGAGCAGTACTTC. The rearrangement joins TRBV5-6 to TRBJ2-7; no firm D call. From germline, CDR1 is SGHDT and CDR2 YYEEEE. Trimming cost V 4 bases and J 2 bases, with 7 bases left between them. The CDR3 length is 12 residues.

The J gene is TRBJ1-3, the V gene TRBV4-3; unclear D gene. Germline CDR1 reads LGHNA; CDR2 reads YSLEER. V was cut by 1 base and J by 0 bases, with 13 bases left in between. The CDR3 spans 17 residues. CDR3 sequence reads: CASSQVGGLSSGNTIYF. CDR3 nucleotides: TGCGCCAGCAGCCAAGTTGGCGGACTCAGCTCTGGAAACACCATATATTTT.

The chain joins TRBV7-9 to TRBJ1-2; D might be TRBD1 (6 bases). Germline loops: CDR1 SEHNR, CDR2 FQNEAQ (reference sequence). This CDR3 comprises 15 residues. V was cut by 1 base and J by 8 bases, with 17 bases left in between. CDR3 nucleotides: TGTGCCAGCAGCTTAGGACAGGCCCTTTCGCGGGGCTACACCTTC. Its translation is CASSLGQALSRGYTF.

V usage is TRBV2 and J usage is TRBJ1-4; D not resolved. The CDR3 sequence is 14 residues long. Between the trimmed V and J ends, which lost 4 bases and 3 bases, there was a span of 9 bases. Looked up from germline, CDR1 is SNHLY and CDR2 is FYNNEI. The DNA of the CDR3 is TGTGCCAGCAGTGGGAGGTCCCCTAATGAAAAACTGTTTTTT. It yields the protein CASSGRSPNEKLFF.

The chain joins TRBV28 to TRBJ1-2, with TRBD1 matching over 9 bases. V was pared by 5 bases and J by 4 bases, with 8 bases of the junction left unmatched. CDR3 length: 15 residues. The germline gives CDR1 MDHEN, CDR2 SYDVKM. The CDR3 sequence: CASSPWTGAAYGYTF. As DNA, the CDR3 is TGTGCCAGCAGTCCCTGGACAGGGGCGGCCTATGGCTACACCTTC.

The CDR3 DNA is TGCGCCAGCAGCCCGGGACAGGGAATCACTGAAGCTTTCTTT. The encoded protein is CASSPGQGITEAFF. This chain connects TRBV5-1 to TRBJ1-1; 9 bases line up with TRBD1. V lost 4 bases to trimming and J lost 4 bases; unmatched junction nucleotides: 5. Germline lookup yields CDR1 SGHRS and CDR2 YFSETQ. This CDR3 contains 14 residues.

This chain links TRBV6-5 with TRBJ1-1; D is undetermined. V was pared by 6 bases and J by 1 base, with 12 bases between. The CDR3 length is 14 residues. The germline gives CDR1 MNHEY, CDR2 SVGAGI. The CDR3 region is CASSKTGWNTEAFF. The CDR3 DNA sequence: TGTGCCAGCAGCAAAACCGGGTGGAACACTGAAGCTTTCTTT.

This clone was seen just once. The rearrangement links TRBV24-1 to TRBJ2-3, with 9 bases aligning to TRBD2. The V gene's germline CDR1 is KGHDR and CDR2 SFDVKD. V trimming: 3 bases; J trimming: 1 base; junction bases outside the gene matches: 1. There are 15 residues in the CDR3. The CDR3 sequence is CATSDPSGGTDTQYF. The CDR3 coding sequence is TGTGCCACCAGTGATCCTAGCGGGGGCACAGATACGCAGTATTTT.

J is TRBJ1-1 and V is TRBV7-2; D is ambiguous. The CDR3 length is 13 residues. V lost 3 bases and J lost 5, with 10 bases in between. Germline-derived CDR1 and CDR2 are SGHTA and FQGNSA. CDR3 DNA: TGTGCCAGCAGCTTTACCCAGAAGACTGAAGCTTTCTTT. Translating gives CASSFTQKTEAFF.

This chain joins TRBV28 and TRBJ1-6; possibly TRBD1 for D (5 bases). Trimming took 3 bases from V and 7 from J, leaving 10 bases between them. Germline CDR1 and CDR2: MDHEN and SYDVKM. This CDR3 contains 14 residues. CDR3 loop: CASSFRGGNSPLHF. DNA of the CDR3: TGTGCCAGCAGTTTTAGGGGAGGGAATTCACCCCTCCACTTT.

Only a few counts were recorded for this clone. The genes are TRBV7-8 and TRBJ1-5; D possibly corresponds to TRBD1 (5 bases). Trimming took 2 bases from V and 2 from J, leaving 16 bases between them. The CDR3 has 17 amino acids. CDR1 and CDR2 from the germline V gene are SGHVS and FQNEAQ. The CDR3 coding sequence is TGTGCCAGCAGCTTAAAGATTGGCAGGGTGGGCAATCAGCCCCAGCATTTT. Protein product: CASSLKIGRVGNQPQHF.

This clone was recorded only once. This chain links TRBV7-3 with TRBJ2-7; 10 bases line up with TRBD2. This CDR3 spans 15 amino acids. V lost 5 bases and J lost 3; bases outside the gene matches: 7. Germline CDR1 is SGHTA and CDR2 is FQGTGA. The CDR3 nucleotides are TGTGCCAGCAGCGAAACTAGCGGGGACGTCTACGAGCAGTACTTC. Translation: CASSETSGDVYEQYF.

The DNA of the CDR3 is TGTGCCTGGGTTAGGGACAGGGTCGGGAACACTGAAGCTTTCTTT. Its protein is CAWVRDRVGNTEAFF. The V and J genes are TRBV30 and TRBJ1-1, with TRBD1 matching over 9 bases. Germline CDR1 and CDR2: GTSNPN and SVGIG (reference sequence). V lost 5 bases to trimming and J lost 1 base; unmatched junction nucleotides: 8. The CDR3 has 15 amino acids. The entire variable domain, with the rest obtained from reference TRBV30 and TRBJ1-1, is as follows: SQTIHQWPATLVQPVGSPLSLECTVEGTSNPNLYWYRQAAGRGLQLLFYSVGIGQISSEVPQNLSASRPQDRQFILSSKKLLLSDSGFYLCAWVRDRVGNTEAFFGQGTRLTVV.

The chain recombines TRBV7-6 with TRBJ2-4; 8 bases agree with TRBD2. The CDR3 is made up of 18 amino acids. The V gene's germline CDR1 is SGHVS and CDR2 FNYEAQ. Trimming cost V 5 bases and J 1 base; bases outside gene matches: 13. The CDR3 spells CASSPGAGGAGAKNIQYF. The CDR3 DNA is TGTGCCAGCAGCCCCGGGGCCGGGGGGGCCGGGGCCAAAAACATTCAGTACTTC.

The rearrangement joins TRBV4-1 to TRBJ1-6; D is unclear. Germline CDR1 is MGHRA and CDR2 is YSYEKL. The V gene lost 0 bases and the J gene lost 6 bases, with 12 bases spanning the gap. CDR3 size: 16 residues. The CDR3 is CASSQDGVRGNSPLHF. Here the CDR3 DNA reads TGCGCCAGCAGCCAAGATGGGGTACGGGGTAATTCACCCCTCCACTTT.

V and J are TRBV4-1 and TRBJ1-5, with 8 bases that match TRBD1. The length of the CDR3 is 15 residues. The trim removed 3 bases at V and 7 bases at J, leaving 8 bases unmatched. CDR1 MGHRA and CDR2 YSYEKL come from the germline V gene. CDR3 coding DNA: TGCGCCAGCAGCCAGACACAGGGGGGGTCACAGCCCCAGCATTTT. As protein: CASSQTQGGSQPQHF.

This clone was counted once. The J gene is TRBJ1-6, the V gene TRBV9; D is unresolved. The CDR3 length is 15 residues. Trimming stripped 2 bases from V and 4 bases from J, with 10 bases between. Germline values: CDR1 SGDLS, CDR2 YYNGEE. The CDR3: CASSVLASYNSPLHF. CDR3 bases: TGTGCCAGCAGCGTTCTGGCCTCATATAATTCACCCCTCCACTTT.

The genes are TRBV9 and TRBJ1-1; 7 bases fit TRBD1. The CDR3 extends over 14 amino acids. CDR1 SGDLS and CDR2 YYNGEE come from the germline V gene. With V trimmed by 3 bases and J by 4 bases, 6 bases remained unmatched. The CDR3 DNA sequence: TGTGCCAGCAGCGCCCGACAGGGTACCACTGAAGCTTTCTTT. Translated, it gives CASSARQGTTEAFF.

V gene TRBV7-8 combines with J gene TRBJ1-2; 8 positions agree with TRBD1. CDR1 and CDR2 from the germline V gene are SGHVS and FQNEAQ. Trimming removed 1 base from V and 4 bases from J; junction bases left unmatched: 8. The CDR3 is 16 residues long. The CDR3 bases are TGTGCCAGCAGCTTAGGAACAGGGGGTATTGTCTATGGCTACACCTTC. This sequence encodes CASSLGTGGIVYGYTF.

The CDR3 nucleotides read TGTGCCAGTAGCGACAGGGCCCTTTTTGGTGAAGCTTTCTTT. This translates into CASSDRALFGEAFF. The V and J genes are TRBV19 and TRBJ1-1; 7 bases map to TRBD1. V trimming: 6 bases; J trimming: 7 bases; junction bases outside the gene matches: 11. The length of the CDR3 is 14 residues. CDR1 LNHDA and CDR2 SQIVND come from the germline V gene (reference sequence).

The chain employs TRBV6-5 and TRBJ1-2, with D possibly TRBD1 on 6 matching bases. The CDR3 is 15 amino acids. Germline CDR1 and CDR2: MNHEY and SVGAGI. V was shortened by 5 bases and J by 8 bases, with 21 bases between the two germline ends. CDR3 in amino acids: CASSKQGVDIHGYTF. CDR3 DNA sequence: TGTGCCAGCAGTAAACAGGGAGTTGACATCCACGGCTACACCTTC.

V gene TRBV18 combines with J gene TRBJ2-3; tentatively, D is TRBD1 (6 bases). The CDR3 spans 17 residues. Per germline, CDR1 KGHSH and CDR2 LQKENI. Between the trimmed V and J ends, which lost 3 bases and 1 base, there was a span of 17 bases. The CDR3 region has the DNA TGTGCCAGCTCACCTTTCAGTGGGGGCCGGGGCACAGATACGCAGTATTTT. It codes for CASSPFSGGRGTDTQYF.

The rearrangement uses TRBV5-1 and TRBJ2-2; 11 bases are shared with TRBD1. V lost 10 bases and J lost 4; bases outside the gene matches: 3. Germline V gene lookup returns CDR1 SGHRS and CDR2 YFSETQ. This CDR3 comprises 13 residues. CDR3 sequence (DNA): TGCGCCCTCGGGACAGGGGGCACCGGGGAGCTGTTTTTT. Protein: CALGTGGTGELFF.

This clone has only one observation. The chain has TRBV5-4 and TRBJ2-7, with a weak D call TRBD2 (5 bases). The germline gives CDR1 SGHNT, CDR2 YYREEE (reference sequence). This CDR3 is 16 amino acids long. V gave up 4 bases and J gave up 5 bases, with 22 bases separating them. Written as DNA, the CDR3 is TGTGCCAGCAGCGATCTACGAGTTCGCCCGGGGAACGAGCAGTACTTC. Residues: CASSDLRVRPGNEQYF.